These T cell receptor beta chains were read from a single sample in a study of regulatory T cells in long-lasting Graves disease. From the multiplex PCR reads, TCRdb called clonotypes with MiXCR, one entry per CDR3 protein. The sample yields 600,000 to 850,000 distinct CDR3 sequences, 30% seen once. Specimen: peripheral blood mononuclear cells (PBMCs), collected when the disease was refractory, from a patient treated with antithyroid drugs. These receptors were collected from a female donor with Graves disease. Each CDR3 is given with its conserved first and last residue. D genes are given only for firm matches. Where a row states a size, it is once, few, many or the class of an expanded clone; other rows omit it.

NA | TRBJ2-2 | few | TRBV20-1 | CSAAKPGTSGELFF | TGCAGTGCTGCTAAACCCGGGACGTCCGGGGAGCTGTTTTTT
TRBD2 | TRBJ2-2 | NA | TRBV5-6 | CASSSWTSGSYDTGELFF | TGTGCCAGCAGCTCGTGGACTAGCGGGAGTTACGACACCGGGGAGCTGTTTTTT
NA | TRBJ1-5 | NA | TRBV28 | CASSLAQAGNQPQHF | TGTGCCAGCAGTTTGGCACAGGCTGGAAATCAGCCCCAGCATTTT
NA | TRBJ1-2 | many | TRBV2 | CASQTAGDYGYTF | TGTGCCAGCCAGACAGCCGGAGACTATGGCTACACCTTC
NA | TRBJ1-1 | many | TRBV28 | CASKGAPNTEAFF | TGTGCCAGCAAAGGAGCGCCGAACACTGAAGCTTTCTTT
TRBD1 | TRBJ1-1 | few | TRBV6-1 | CASRGRQGWSAFF | TGTGCCAGCAGGGGGAGACAGGGCTGGAGTGCTTTCTTT
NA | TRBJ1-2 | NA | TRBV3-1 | CASSQDLSANYGYTF | TGTGCCAGCAGCCAAGACCTGTCGGCTAACTATGGCTACACCTTC
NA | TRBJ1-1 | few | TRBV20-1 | CSARSGQLAFF | TGCAGTGCTAGAAGCGGACAGTTAGCTTTCTTT
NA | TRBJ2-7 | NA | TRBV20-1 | CSARPRFGGSSAYEQYF | TGCAGTGCTAGACCCAGGTTTGGAGGGTCGAGCGCCTACGAGCAGTACTTC
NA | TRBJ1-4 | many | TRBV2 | CASRSRPNEKLFF | TGTGCCAGCAGATCGCGGCCTAATGAAAAACTGTTTTTT
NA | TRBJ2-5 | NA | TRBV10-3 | CAISAPGVEAQYF | TGTGCCATCAGTGCTCCGGGAGTGGAGGCCCAGTACTTC
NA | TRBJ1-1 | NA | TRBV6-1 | CASQDGNSNTEAFF | TGTGCCAGCCAGGACGGGAACTCGAACACTGAAGCTTTCTTT
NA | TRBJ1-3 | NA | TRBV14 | CASSQDGGEISGNTIYF | TGTGCCAGCAGCCAAGATGGCGGTGAAATCTCTGGAAACACCATATATTTT
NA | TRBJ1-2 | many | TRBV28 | CASRPPNSEGGGYTF | TGTGCCAGCCGACCGCCAAACTCGGAGGGAGGAGGCTACACCTTC
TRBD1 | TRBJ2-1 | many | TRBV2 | CASSELPTGWSYNEQFF | TGTGCCAGCAGTGAGCTGCCGACAGGGTGGTCCTACAATGAGCAGTTCTTC
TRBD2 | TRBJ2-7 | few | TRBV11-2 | CASSFSGRAHEQYF | TGTGCCAGCAGCTTTAGCGGGAGGGCCCACGAGCAGTACTTC
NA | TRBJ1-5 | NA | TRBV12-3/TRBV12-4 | CASSLGNQEQPQHF | TGTGCCAGCAGTTTAGGGAACCAAGAGCAGCCCCAGCATTTT
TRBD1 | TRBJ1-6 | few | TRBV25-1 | CASSEYVGQGNSPLHF | TGTGCCAGCAGTGAATATGTCGGACAGGGAAATTCACCCCTCCACTTT
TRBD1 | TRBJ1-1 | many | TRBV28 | CASTLTGRPEAFF | TGTGCCAGCACCCTGACAGGGAGGCCTGAAGCTTTCTTT
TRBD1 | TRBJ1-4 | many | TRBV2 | CASSATGVNEKLFF | TGTGCCAGCAGTGCGACAGGGGTGAATGAAAAACTGTTTTTT
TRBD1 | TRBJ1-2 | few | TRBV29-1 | CSAGDSDGYTF | TGCAGCGCAGGGGACAGTGATGGCTACACCTTC
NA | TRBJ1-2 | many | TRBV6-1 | CASSEAGGGNYGYTF | TGTGCCAGCAGTGAAGCGGGGGGGGGGAACTATGGCTACACCTTC
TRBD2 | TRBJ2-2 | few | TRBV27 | CASSLFPSGSSVTGELFF | TGTGCCAGCAGTTTATTCCCTAGCGGGAGTTCGGTCACCGGGGAGCTGTTTTTT